This T cell receptor beta chain derives from a study of control samples from healthy donors and cancer patients. Profiled with immunoSEQ multiplex PCR; TCRdb holds only in-frame clones, not every one. The sample holds fewer than 250,000 clones. The V gene's germline CDR1 is SGHVS and CDR2 FNYEAQ. V lost 4 bases to trimming and J lost 5 bases, with 12 bases between them. The CDR3 is 14 amino acids. This chain uses TRBV7-6 with TRBJ1-5; D possibly corresponds to TRBD1 (5 bases). The source of this sequence is a woman in her 30s in good health. The sequenced sample consisted of blood. DNA for the CDR3: TGTGCCAGCAGCTCCAGGGTTGGCGATCAGCCCCAGCATTTT. Translation gives CASSSRVGDQPQHF. The complete variable domain, with remaining parts taken from reference TRBV7-6 and TRBJ1-5, reads GAGVSQSPRYKVTKRGQDVALRCDPISGHVSLYWYRQALGQGPEFLTYFNYEAQQDKSGLPNDRFSAERPEGSISTLTIQRTEQRDSAMYRCASSSRVGDQPQHFGDGTRLSIL.